Given below is one T cell receptor (beta chain) in context. Its antigen is not identified. Per the germline V gene, CDR1 is SGHRS and CDR2 is YFSETQ. The CDR3 has 16 residues. Trimming stripped 4 bases from V and 3 bases from J, with 17 bases between. The sample originates from a study of OX40 agonist ivuxolimab in advanced cancers. General study findings and limits: On average, CD8+ T cells showed a greater number of expanded clones than CD4+.

Generated by immunoSEQ multiplex PCR, the TCRdb table keeps only in-frame clones and is missing some. Among about 55,000 clones listed, around 89% were seen once. Specimen: CD4+ or CD8+ T cells sorted from blood, collected in a trial of the OX40 agonist ivuxolimab. The rearrangement joins TRBV5-1 to TRBJ2-1, with D maybe TRBD2 (6 bases). This TCR was recovered from an adult with an advanced solid tumor such as melanoma, head and neck, liver or kidney cancer. The CDR3: CASSPEGLASYNEQFF. CDR3 DNA: TGCGCCAGCAGCCCAGAGGGGCTAGCGAGCTACAATGAGCAGTTCTTC. The whole variable domain, remainder taken from reference TRBV5-1 and TRBJ2-1, is KAGVTQTPRYLIKTRGQQVTLSCSPISGHRSVSWYQQTPGQGLQFLFEYFSETQRNKGNFPGRFSGRQFSNSRSEMNVSTLELGDSALYLCASSPEGLASYNEQFFGPGTRLTVL.